One and the same sample provided the 3 T cell receptor beta chains below, sequenced in a study of OX40 agonist ivuxolimab in advanced cancers. The protocol was immunoSEQ multiplex PCR, while the TCRdb copy is restricted to in-frame clones and leaves out a portion. In the table there are about 72,000 clones, approximately 81% of which are singletons. Sample: CD4+ or CD8+ T cells sorted from blood, taken in a trial of the OX40 agonist ivuxolimab. Receptors originate from an adult with an advanced solid tumor such as melanoma, head and neck, liver or kidney cancer.

The table lists this clone with a count of one. The chain is built from TRBV5-4 and TRBJ2-2; 8 bases fit TRBD1. This CDR3 is built from 15 residues. Trimming took 5 bases from V and 1 from J; bases not matched to a gene: 4. Germline V gene lookup returns CDR1 SGHNT and CDR2 YYREEE (reference sequence). CDR3 bases: TGTGCCAGCAGTTCCGGGACAGGGAACACCGGGGAGCTGTTTTTT. This sequence encodes CASSSGTGNTGELFF.

The V gene is TRBV7-2, the J gene TRBJ2-4; unclear D gene. Germline V CDR1 and CDR2: SGHTA, FQGNSA. V lost 2 bases to trimming and J lost 8 bases, with 4 bases between them. CDR3 length: 11 amino acids. DNA of the CDR3: TGTGCCAGCAGCTTATTCGACATTCAGTACTTC. Protein sequence: CASSLFDIQYF.

CDR3 bases: TGCAGCGTCGAGACCGGACAGGTGAACACTGAAGCTTTCTTT. Its translation is CSVETGQVNTEAFF. The chain recombines TRBV29-1 with TRBJ1-1; 7 nucleotides line up with TRBD1. With V trimmed by 6 bases and J by 0 bases, 7 bases remained unmatched. The CDR3 has 14 residues. Germline V gives CDR1 SQVTM, CDR2 ANQGSEA.